Given below is one TCR beta chain in context. The antigen is not known. This entry comes from a study of yellow fever vaccine responses in identical twins. Germline-derived CDR1 and CDR2 are WSHSY and SAAADI. Trimming shortened V by 2 bases and J by 3 bases, and 10 bases separated the two germline ends. This CDR3 comprises 14 residues. Study results and caveats: The T cell response to vaccination in identical twins was reportedly partly convergent and partly personalized.

TCRdb re-called the RT-PCR reads through MiXCR, storing one row per CDR3 protein. This table has 2,000 to 3,000 distinct CDR3 sequences, approximately 82% appearing once. The sequencing here drew on T cells from blood (PBMCs), unsorted or a sorted subset (not recorded which), taken before or after yellow fever vaccination (not recorded which). The chain links TRBV10-2 to TRBJ1-1; a possible D gene is TRBD1 (6 bases). This TCR was sampled from a woman younger than 30 who received the yellow fever vaccine. The CDR3 DNA is TGCGCCAGCAGTGAGGCAGGGGCGCACACTGAAGCTTTCTTT. It encodes CASSEAGAHTEAFF.